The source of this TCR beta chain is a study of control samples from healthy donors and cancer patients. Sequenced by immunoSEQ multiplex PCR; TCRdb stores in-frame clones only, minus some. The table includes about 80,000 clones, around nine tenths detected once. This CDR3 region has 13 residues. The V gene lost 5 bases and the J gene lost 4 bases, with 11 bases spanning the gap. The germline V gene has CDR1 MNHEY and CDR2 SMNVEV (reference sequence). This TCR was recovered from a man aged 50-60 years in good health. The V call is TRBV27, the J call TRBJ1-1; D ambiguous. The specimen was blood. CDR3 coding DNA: TGTGCCAGCAGTCGAAGCGTTTCCACTGAAGCTTTCTTT. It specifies CASSRSVSTEAFF.